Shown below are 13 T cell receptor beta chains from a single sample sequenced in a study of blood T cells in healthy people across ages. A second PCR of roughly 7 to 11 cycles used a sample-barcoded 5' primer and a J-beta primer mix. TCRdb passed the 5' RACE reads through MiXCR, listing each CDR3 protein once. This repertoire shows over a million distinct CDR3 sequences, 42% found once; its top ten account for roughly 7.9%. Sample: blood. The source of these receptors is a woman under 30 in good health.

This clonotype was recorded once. CDR3 DNA: TGTGCCAGCAGTGGGGGAACGTTCTCTGGGGCCAACGTCCTGACTTTC. Protein sequence: CASSGGTFSGANVLTF. The J gene is TRBJ2-6, the V gene TRBV11-2; the D call may be TRBD1 or TRBD2 (5 bases each). The germline gives CDR1 SGHAT, CDR2 FQNNGV. The CDR3 contains 16 residues. Between the trimmed V and J ends, which lost 6 bases and 0 bases, there was a span of 12 bases.

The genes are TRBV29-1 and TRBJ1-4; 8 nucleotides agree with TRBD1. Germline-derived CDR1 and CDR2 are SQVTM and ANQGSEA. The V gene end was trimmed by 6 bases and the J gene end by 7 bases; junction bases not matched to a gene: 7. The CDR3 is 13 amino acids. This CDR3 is CSVGQGGLEKLFF. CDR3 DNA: TGCAGCGTCGGACAGGGTGGACTTGAAAAACTGTTTTTT. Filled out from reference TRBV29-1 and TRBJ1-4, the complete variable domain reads SAVISQKPSRDICQRGTSLTIQCQVDSQVTMMFWYRQQPGQSLTLIATANQGSEATYESGFVIDKFPISRPNLTFSTLTVSNMSPEDSSIYLCSVGQGGLEKLFFGSGTQLSVL.

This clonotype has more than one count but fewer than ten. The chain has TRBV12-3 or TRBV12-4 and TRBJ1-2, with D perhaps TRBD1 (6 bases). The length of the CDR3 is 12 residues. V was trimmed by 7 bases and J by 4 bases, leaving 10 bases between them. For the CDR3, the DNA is TGTGCCAGCACGGGGGGGCCCTATGGCTACACCTTC. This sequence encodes CASTGGPYGYTF.

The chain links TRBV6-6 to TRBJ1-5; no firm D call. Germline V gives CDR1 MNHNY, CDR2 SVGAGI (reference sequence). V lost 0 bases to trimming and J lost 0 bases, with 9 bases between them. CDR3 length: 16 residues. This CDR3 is CASSYSNRHSNQPQHF. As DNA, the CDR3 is TGTGCCAGCAGTTACTCTAACAGACATAGCAATCAGCCCCAGCATTTT.

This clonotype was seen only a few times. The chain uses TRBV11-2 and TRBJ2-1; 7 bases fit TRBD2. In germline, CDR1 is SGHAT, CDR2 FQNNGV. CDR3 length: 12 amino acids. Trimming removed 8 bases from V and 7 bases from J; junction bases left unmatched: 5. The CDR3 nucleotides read TGTGCCAGCCGGACTAGTCTAAATGAGCAGTTCTTC. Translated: CASRTSLNEQFF.

The CDR3 loop reads CASRTSGSETQYF. In DNA, the CDR3 is TGTGCCAGCAGAACTAGCGGGAGTGAGACCCAGTACTTC. J is TRBJ2-5 and V is TRBV6-1; 11 bases align to TRBD2. The CDR3 contains 13 residues. J was trimmed by 5 bases and V by 6 bases; bases with no gene match: 2. Germline lookup yields CDR1 MNHNS and CDR2 SASEGT.

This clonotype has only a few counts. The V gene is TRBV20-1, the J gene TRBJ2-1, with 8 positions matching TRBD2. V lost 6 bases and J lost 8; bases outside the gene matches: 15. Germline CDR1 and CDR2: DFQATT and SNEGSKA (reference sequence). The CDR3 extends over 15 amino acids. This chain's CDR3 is CSATPGGGGPYEQFF. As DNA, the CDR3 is TGCAGTGCCACCCCGGGAGGGGGGGGACCCTATGAGCAGTTCTTC.

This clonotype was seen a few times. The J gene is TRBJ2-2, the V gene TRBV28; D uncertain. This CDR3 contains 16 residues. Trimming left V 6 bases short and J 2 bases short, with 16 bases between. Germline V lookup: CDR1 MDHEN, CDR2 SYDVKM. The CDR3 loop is CASSAIETANTGELFF. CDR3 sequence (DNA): TGTGCCAGCAGCGCTATCGAGACGGCCAACACCGGGGAGCTGTTTTTT.

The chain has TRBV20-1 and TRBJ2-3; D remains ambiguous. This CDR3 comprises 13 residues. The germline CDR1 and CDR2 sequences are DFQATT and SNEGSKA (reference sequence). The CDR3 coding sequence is TGCAGCGGTTGGGCCTACAGCACAGATACGCAGTATTTT. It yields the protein CSGWAYSTDTQYF.

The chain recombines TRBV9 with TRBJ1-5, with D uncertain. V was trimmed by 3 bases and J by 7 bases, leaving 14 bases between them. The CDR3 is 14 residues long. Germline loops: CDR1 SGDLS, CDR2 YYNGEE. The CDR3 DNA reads TGTGCCAGCAGCGAAGAGGGCGGAGGGCAGCCCCAGCATTTT. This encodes CASSEEGGGQPQHF. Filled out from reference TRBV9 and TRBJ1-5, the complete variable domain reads DSGVTQTPKHLITATGQRVTLRCSPRSGDLSVYWYQQSLDQGLQFLIQYYNGEERAKGNILERFSAQQFPDLHSELNLSSLELGDSALYFCASSEEGGGQPQHFGDGTRLSIL.

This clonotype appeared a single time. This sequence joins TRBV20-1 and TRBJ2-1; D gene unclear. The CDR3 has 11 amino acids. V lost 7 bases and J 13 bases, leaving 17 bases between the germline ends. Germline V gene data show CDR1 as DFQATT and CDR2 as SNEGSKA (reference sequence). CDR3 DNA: TGCAGTGGTACGAGTTCCGAGACCCAGTTCTTC. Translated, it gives CSGTSSETQFF.

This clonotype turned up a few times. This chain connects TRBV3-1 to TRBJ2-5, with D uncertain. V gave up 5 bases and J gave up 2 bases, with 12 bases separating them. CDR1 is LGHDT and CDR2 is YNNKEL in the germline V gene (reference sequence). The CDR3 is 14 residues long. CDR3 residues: CASSDIGNQETQYF. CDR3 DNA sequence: TGTGCCAGCAGCGATATTGGTAATCAAGAGACCCAGTACTTC.

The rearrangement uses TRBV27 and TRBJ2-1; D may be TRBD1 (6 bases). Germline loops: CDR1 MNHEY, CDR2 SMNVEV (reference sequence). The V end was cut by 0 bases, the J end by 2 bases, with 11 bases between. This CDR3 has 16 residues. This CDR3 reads CASSLSEQGPYNEQFF. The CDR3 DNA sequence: TGTGCCAGCAGTTTATCAGAACAGGGACCCTACAATGAGCAGTTCTTC.